A selection of T cell receptor beta chains follows, all from one sample in a study of blood T cell repertoires in COVID-19. Some clones are missing from TCRdb's copy, which holds only in-frame ones; the method was immunoSEQ multiplex PCR. The table records about 140,000 clones, 84% of them present only once. Sequencing used peripheral blood. Receptors were obtained from a woman aged 55-70 years with acute or convalescent COVID-19. Each CDR3 is given with its conserved first and last residue. The order of the fields is J gene, clone size, D gene, V gene, CDR3 DNA, CDR3 protein. A D gene is named only where the DNA matches it firmly. Clone size is stated in some rows and not others, as once, few, many or a class when expanded.

>TRBJ1-4|few|.|TRBV29-1
TGCAGCGTTGCGCCCGGGGGGGAAAAACTGTTTTTT
CSVAPGGEKLFF
>TRBJ2-3|.|TRBD2|TRBV28
TGTGCCAGCAGTCCACTAGCGGGGAGCACAGATACGCAGTATTTT
CASSPLAGSTDTQYF
>TRBJ1-2|.|.|TRBV28
TGTGCCAGCAGTTCCCAGAACTATGGCTACACCTTC
CASSSQNYGYTF
>TRBJ2-1|.|TRBD1|TRBV19
TGTGCCAGTAGGTCTCGAGGGGGCCTCTACAATGAGCAGTTCTTC
CASRSRGGLYNEQFF
>TRBJ1-1|.|TRBD1|TRBV19
TGTGCCATTCGACAGGGGACGAACACTGAAGCTTTCTTT
CAIRQGTNTEAFF
>TRBJ2-1|.|TRBD2|TRBV7-3
TGTGCCAGCAGCTTAGGCTCTAGCGGGAGCCGGCATGAGCAGTTCTTC
CASSLGSSGSRHEQFF
>TRBJ1-3|.|TRBD1|TRBV25-1
TGTGCCAGCAGCAGACAGGGCGGCAGCTCTGGAAACACCATATATTTT
CASSRQGGSSGNTIYF
>TRBJ2-7|.|.|TRBV28
TGTGCCAGCAGTCCTGACAGGCACGAGCAGTACTTC
CASSPDRHEQYF
>TRBJ2-7|.|.|TRBV3-1/TRBV3-2
TGTGCCAGCAGCTTCAGGTTTAGCTCCTACGAGCAGTACTTC
CASSFRFSSYEQYF
>TRBJ2-7|.|.|TRBV7-9
TGTGCCAGCAGCCCGAAGAGTGGGCTAGCACTCGATCACGAGCAGTACTTC
CASSPKSGLALDHEQYF
>TRBJ1-1|few|.|TRBV10-3
TGTGCCATCAGTGTTGATAGGGGGGGCACTGAAGCTTTCTTT
CAISVDRGGTEAFF
>TRBJ2-1|.|TRBD2|TRBV4-3
TGCGCCAGCAGCCAGGACGTTGGACTAGCGGGTGAGCAGTTCTTC
CASSQDVGLAGEQFF
>TRBJ2-2|.|TRBD1|TRBV29-1
TGCAGCGTCCGGGACAGCCTTGACGGGGAGCTGTTTTTT
CSVRDSLDGELFF
>TRBJ2-7|.|.|TRBV6-2/TRBV6-3
TGTGCCAGCAGTTCACAGCCCGGACGGGGATCCTACGAGCAGTACTTC
CASSSQPGRGSYEQYF
>TRBJ1-5|.|.|TRBV10-3
TGTGCCATCAGTGATCCGGGACACCAGCCCCAGCATTTT
CAISDPGHQPQHF
>TRBJ2-5|.|TRBD1|TRBV2
TGTGCCAGCACACTAGGACAGGGTAGGGAAGAGACCCAGTACTTC
CASTLGQGREETQYF
>TRBJ1-4|.|.|TRBV7-9
TGTGCCAGCACCCGTCGGGTGAACGAAAAACTGTTTTTT
CASTRRVNEKLFF
>TRBJ2-7|few|TRBD2|TRBV7-8
TGTGCCAGCAGCGCGGGACTAGCGGTCTCCTACGAGCAGTACTTC
CASSAGLAVSYEQYF
>TRBJ2-1|.|TRBD2|TRBV7-3
TGTGCCAGCAGCTTTAGCGGGACCTACAATGAGCAGTTCTTC
CASSFSGTYNEQFF
>TRBJ1-1|.|.|TRBV7-6
TGTGCCAGCAGCTTAGGTCCAGGGATTAACACTGAAGCTTTCTTT
CASSLGPGINTEAFF
>TRBJ2-1|.|.|TRBV2
TGTGCCAGCAGTGAACGTCGATTAGCGGCTGAGCAGTTCTTC
CASSERRLAAEQFF
>TRBJ1-5|.|TRBD1|TRBV5-1
TGCGCCAGCAGCCCGGGACAGGGAGGCAATCAGCCCCAGCATTTT
CASSPGQGGNQPQHF
>TRBJ1-2|.|TRBD1|TRBV28
TGTGCCAGCAGGGTCACAGGGGATCGCCATGGCTACACCTTC
CASRVTGDRHGYTF
>TRBJ1-5|.|TRBD1|TRBV28
TGTGCCAGCAGCTCGGGACAGGGGGAATATCAGCCCCAGCATTTT
CASSSGQGEYQPQHF
>TRBJ1-1|.|.|TRBV4-1
TGCGCCAGCAGCCCAGCCTGGGCAGGGGTTTTAGAAGCTTTCTTT
CASSPAWAGVLEAFF
>TRBJ2-7|.|TRBD2|TRBV12-5
TGTGCTAGTGGTTTGGGACTAGCAAGAAACGAGCAGTACTTC
CASGLGLARNEQYF